These 11 T cell receptor beta chains came from one sample sequenced in a study of T cell changes during pregnancy in multiple sclerosis. The method was immunoSEQ multiplex PCR; TCRdb's version includes in-frame clones alone and lacks a portion of them. Found here are roughly 60,000 clones, roughly 90% of them singletons; the top ten hold around 0.85%. Source: peripheral blood, taken before pregnancy. These receptors came from a female donor with multiple sclerosis, enrolled in a pregnancy study.

The rearrangement links TRBV15 to TRBJ2-1; a possible D gene is TRBD2 (6 bases). The CDR3 is made up of 14 amino acids. V lost 6 bases and J lost 5, with 14 bases in between. Germline assignment: CDR1 LNHNV and CDR2 YYDKDF (reference sequence). CDR3 protein: CATRGGILHNEQFF. The CDR3 DNA is TGTGCCACCAGAGGAGGGATCCTCCACAATGAGCAGTTCTTC.

A word on this clone: The sample holds other DNA sequences that translate to the same CDR3. The V call is TRBV7-9, the J call TRBJ1-2; tentative D call: TRBD1 (6 bases). CDR3 length equals 15 residues. V was shortened by 10 bases and J by 10 bases, with 28 bases between the two germline ends. Germline CDR1 is SEHNR and CDR2 is FQNEAQ (reference sequence). This CDR3 is CATGNLRGILRDYTF. The DNA of the CDR3 is TGTGCCACCGGCAATCTCAGGGGCATCCTCCGGGACTACACCTTC.

The chain couples TRBV9 to TRBJ1-3, with a weak D call TRBD1 (6 bases). V lost 0 bases, J lost 0 bases, and 7 bases lay in between. This CDR3 region has 15 residues. Germline CDR1 SGDLS, CDR2 YYNGEE. This CDR3 is CASSVVGASGNTIYF. In DNA form, the CDR3 reads TGTGCCAGCAGCGTAGTGGGGGCCTCTGGAAACACCATATATTTT. Full variable domain (rest looked up from reference TRBV9 and TRBJ1-3): DSGVTQTPKHLITATGQRVTLRCSPRSGDLSVYWYQQSLDQGLQFLIQYYNGEERAKGNILERFSAQQFPDLHSELNLSSLELGDSALYFCASSVVGASGNTIYFGEGSWLTVV.

The chain recombines TRBV9 with TRBJ2-1, with D maybe TRBD2 (6 bases). V was clipped by 4 bases and J by 10 bases, with 21 bases between them. CDR3 length: 15 residues. The V gene's germline CDR1 is SGDLS and CDR2 YYNGEE. The CDR3: CASSPRVSGLDEQFF. Here the CDR3 DNA reads TGTGCCAGCAGCCCCCGCGTTAGCGGATTGGACGAGCAGTTCTTC.

This chain connects TRBV4-3 to TRBJ1-2; D might be TRBD1 (6 bases). The CDR3 covers 14 residues. The germline CDR1 and CDR2 sequences are LGHNA and YSLEER. Trimming cost V 0 bases and J 4 bases, with 9 bases left between them. The CDR3 loop reads CASSQDGGAYGYTF. The CDR3 DNA reads TGCGCCAGCAGCCAAGATGGGGGGGCCTATGGCTACACCTTC.

This chain uses TRBV6-1 with TRBJ1-2; D remains ambiguous. V was pared by 4 bases and J by 7 bases, with 13 bases between. CDR1 is MNHNS and CDR2 is SASEGT in the germline V gene. CDR3 length: 13 residues. The CDR3 DNA follows: TGTGCCAGCAGTGGTAACGGGATTAGTGGCTACACCTTC. Its translation: CASSGNGISGYTF.

In its sample, this clone was seen once. The chain recombines TRBV19 with TRBJ1-1; D perhaps matches TRBD1 (6 bases). Germline values: CDR1 LNHDA, CDR2 SQIVND (reference sequence). Trimming pared 6 bases from V and 0 bases from J, leaving 11 bases between. The CDR3 is made up of 14 amino acids. The CDR3, as DNA: TGTGCCAGTAGCCTACAGGGTATGAACACTGAAGCTTTCTTT. Amino acids: CASSLQGMNTEAFF.

The gene calls are TRBV4-3 and TRBJ1-1, with D possibly TRBD1 on 6 matching bases. The CDR3 covers 16 residues. Deletions cut 1 base from V and 4 bases from J, with 16 bases between. The germline CDR1 and CDR2 sequences are LGHNA and YSLEER. The CDR3 DNA is TGCGCCAGCAGCCAAGGGCGTGGGGGGGCCGCCACTGAAGCTTTCTTT. Its protein product is CASSQGRGGAATEAFF.

The chain combines TRBV4-3 with TRBJ2-2; TRBD2 aligns across 7 bases. In germline, CDR1 is LGHNA, CDR2 YSLEER. This CDR3 is 17 amino acids long. V shed 0 bases and J 0 bases; nucleotides not matched to a gene: 4. CDR3 protein: CASSQEDRGANTGELFF. The CDR3 coding sequence is TGCGCCAGCAGCCAAGAAGATCGGGGGGCGAACACCGGGGAGCTGTTTTTT.

This chain connects TRBV7-9 to TRBJ2-2, with 10 positions matching TRBD1. V gave up 6 bases and J gave up 3 bases; unmatched junction bases: 16. CDR3 length equals 19 residues. In germline, CDR1 is SEHNR, CDR2 FQNEAQ (reference sequence). The CDR3 nucleotides read TGTGCCAGCAGTATAACTGGGACCCCGGGACAGGGGTACACCGGGGAGCTGTTTTTT. Amino acid sequence: CASSITGTPGQGYTGELFF.

This chain joins TRBV23-1 and TRBJ1-2, with a weak D call TRBD1 (6 bases). TRBV23-1 belongs to the ORF category, with a function that is uncertain. V was pared by 1 base and J by 4 bases, with 7 bases between. The CDR3 spans 13 residues. The CDR3 reads CASSQLDSYGYTF. CDR3 bases: TGCGCCAGCAGTCAATTGGACAGCTATGGCTACACCTTC.